This T cell receptor (beta chain) was obtained from a study of T cell responses to AZD1222 COVID-19 vaccine. Study-wide results and caveats: The sample set comprised mostly white British donors with more females, and clonal diversity was possibly underestimated. The span of vaccine-associated CD4 TCRs extended across spike, with dominance at 160-218 and 743-854.

The V gene's germline CDR1 is SNHLY and CDR2 FYNNEI. This CDR3 region has 12 residues. V was trimmed by 6 bases and J by 4 bases, leaving 9 bases between them. This clone turned up a few times. Its antigen is unknown. Data came from immunoSEQ multiplex PCR; TCRdb stores just in-frame clones and leaves some out. The sample carries around 140,000 clones, over 85% recorded once. Sequencing was performed on peripheral blood, taken on day 0 of AZD1222 vaccination. The rearrangement links TRBV2 to TRBJ1-2, with a tentative D call TRBD1 (6 bases). This clonotype was sampled from an adult in good health. Here the CDR3 DNA reads TGTGCCAGCAGAGTGGACAGCTATGGCTACACCTTC. It translates to CASRVDSYGYTF.